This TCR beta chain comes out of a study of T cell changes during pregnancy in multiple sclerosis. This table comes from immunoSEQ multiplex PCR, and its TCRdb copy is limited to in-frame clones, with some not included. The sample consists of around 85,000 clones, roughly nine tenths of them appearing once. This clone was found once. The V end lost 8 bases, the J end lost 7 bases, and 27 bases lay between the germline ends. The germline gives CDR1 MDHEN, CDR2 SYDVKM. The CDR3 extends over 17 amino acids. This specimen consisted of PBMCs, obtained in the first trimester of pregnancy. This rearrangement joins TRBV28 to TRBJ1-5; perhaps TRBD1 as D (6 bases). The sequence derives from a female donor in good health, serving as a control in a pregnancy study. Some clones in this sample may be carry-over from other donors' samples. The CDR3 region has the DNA TGTGCCAGCGACGTAGGGACATTCTCTGGACCCTACCAGCCCCAGCATTTT. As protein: CASDVGTFSGPYQPQHF.